A selection of T cell receptor beta chains follows, all from one sample in a study of T cell changes during pregnancy in multiple sclerosis. Using immunoSEQ multiplex PCR, the repertoire was profiled, and TCRdb retains in-frame clones only, with some absent. Of approximately 65,000 clones in the sample, 92% are singletons; the top ten hold less than 4%. The material was CD8+ T cells from peripheral blood mononuclear cells, obtained in the third trimester of pregnancy. These receptors were obtained from a female donor in good health, enrolled as a control in a pregnancy study. Each CDR3 is given without its conserved first and last residue. The order of the fields is CDR3 length, V gene, D gene, CDR3 protein. D genes are given only for firm matches.

>13|TRBV27|.
ASSWDPGTKNIQY
>18|TRBV9|.
ASSEAVNGIFDERNYGYT
>10|TRBV5-8|.
ASSLALRELF
>13|TRBV5-8|TRBD1
ASSLVGTANEKLF
>13|TRBV27|TRBD2
ASSNAGGGRNEQF
>13|TRBV29-1|.
SVERLGGADGEQY
>15|TRBV29-1|TRBD1
SVEGQALGSATDTQY
>13|TRBV10-3|TRBD1
AISATGDPGGMAF
>15|TRBV9|TRBD2
ASSVGRLAPGTDTQY
>10|TRBV21-1|.
ASTSSHSPLH
>14|TRBV7-2|TRBD2
ASSLGGGGATYEQY
>10|TRBV7-9|TRBD1
ASSLGSGQYI
>14|TRBV7-8|TRBD1
ASSKLDRTDLGTQY
>12|TRBV13|TRBD1
ASSRGTADSPLH
>11|TRBV5-8|TRBD1
ASGTGVVTEAF
>17|TRBV27|TRBD2
ASSSEGPGLAGSTDTQY
>13|TRBV6-6|.
ASSPIRSGNTEAF
>12|TRBV6-5|TRBD1
ASSYDRVNTEAF
>11|TRBV27|.
ASGAGMNTEAF
>14|TRBV9|TRBD1
ASSPGTAPTNYGYT
>11|TRBV7-3|.
ASSLMGGGGYT
>12|TRBV5-4|.
AHSAGAHPDTQY
>13|TRBV9|TRBD1
ASSVEGQGSYEQY
>16|TRBV4-3|.
ASSQIPGGALVDDGYT
>11|TRBV7-6|TRBD1
ASSFSGGNEQF
>10|TRBV9|.
ASSGGEEKLF
>13|TRBV7-3|TRBD2
ASSLSGGAADEQF
>8|TRBV2|.
ASGGDTVT
>10|TRBV4-1|.
ASSGLDTEAF
>13|TRBV10-3|TRBD1
AITIGGQHTDTQY
>13|TRBV4-3|.
ASSQGLTPNTEAF
>13|TRBV7-6|.
ASTPSSSPGNEQF
>12|TRBV27|.
ASSFRGYNQPQH
>13|TRBV27|TRBD2
ASSLMGAGGETQY
>12|TRBV27|.
ASSPGRAGYEQY
>10|TRBV7-9|.
ASSESTYEQY
>11|TRBV7-2|.
ASSSISTDTQY
>13|TRBV7-9|.
ASSSKTGMNTEAF
>14|TRBV6-4|TRBD2
ASSDLAGGSTDTQY
>13|TRBV5-1|TRBD1
ASSLETGGRETQY
>13|TRBV4-3|TRBD2
ASSRILAEQETQY
>9|TRBV29-1|TRBD1
SATGEDGYT
>13|TRBV6-5|.
ASSYIGTVQETQY
>11|TRBV19|TRBD1
ASSVGQLTEAF
>13|TRBV4-3|.
ASSRVRGFNQPQH
>13|TRBV29-1|.
SVEGAGVAYNEQF
>12|TRBV6-4|TRBD2
ASSGLAGPDTQY
>10|TRBV30|.
AWRLTVYGYT
>13|TRBV4-3|.
ASSPEFRDTYEQY
>11|TRBV6-6|.
AVGEGMNTEAF
>13|TRBV4-3|TRBD1
ASSQDSGGTYGYT
>15|TRBV5-4|.
ASSLQGPHSSYNEQF
>12|TRBV19|.
ASSSGAETYEQY
>15|TRBV19|.
ASSFNPTGLKGNTIY
>11|TRBV7-3|.
ASSRDITYEQY
>9|TRBV2|.
ASTLSNTQY
>12|TRBV27|TRBD1
ASSPGTDNQPQH
>14|TRBV19|.
ASSIDSAVGVYEQY
>12|TRBV29-1|.
SVDTGSDYYGYT
>14|TRBV6-5|TRBD1
ASSYWTGGTYNEQF